This T cell receptor (beta chain) was observed in a study of Graves' ophthalmopathy and Graves' hyperthyroidism. TCR beta CDR3 regions were amplified from RNA transcripts. RT-PCR in the first round used HTBI primers; a second-round multiplex PCR followed. Each CDR3 protein gets one entry after TCRdb re-called the multiplex PCR reads with MiXCR. The sample consists of 1 million to 1.3 million distinct CDR3 sequences, 35% to 40% of them appearing once. Aged 18 to 65, hyperthyroidism patients had been newly diagnosed, with under 2 months' duration. Germline assignment: CDR1 SQVTM and CDR2 ANQGSEA. The CDR3 is made up of 12 amino acids. Deletions cut 8 bases from V and 6 bases from J, with 14 bases between.

This receptor was identified in an adult man with Graves' hyperthyroidism. The chain joins TRBV29-1 to TRBJ1-5; unclear D gene. Sequenced sample: peripheral blood or thyroid tissue (not recorded which). The CDR3 DNA is TGCAGCTTAGCCTTACCCGGTCAGCCCCAGCATTTT. Translating gives CSLALPGQPQHF. Supplemented by reference TRBV29-1 and TRBJ1-5, the full variable domain reads SAVISQKPSRDICQRGTSLTIQCQVDSQVTMMFWYRQQPGQSLTLIATANQGSEATYESGFVIDKFPISRPNLTFSTLTVSNMSPEDSSIYLCSLALPGQPQHFGDGTRLSIL.